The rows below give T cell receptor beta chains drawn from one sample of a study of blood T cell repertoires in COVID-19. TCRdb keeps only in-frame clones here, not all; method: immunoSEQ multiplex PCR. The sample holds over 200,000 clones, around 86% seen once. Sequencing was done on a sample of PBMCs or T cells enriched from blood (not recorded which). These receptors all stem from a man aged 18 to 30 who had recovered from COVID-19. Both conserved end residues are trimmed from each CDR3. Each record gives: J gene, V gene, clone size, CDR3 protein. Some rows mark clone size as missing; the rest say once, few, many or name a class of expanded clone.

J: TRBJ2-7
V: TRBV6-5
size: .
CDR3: ASSPRGQGDYEQY

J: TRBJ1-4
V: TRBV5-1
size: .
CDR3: ASSLDLGGKLF

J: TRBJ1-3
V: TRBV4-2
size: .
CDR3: ASSQGQGARGNTIY

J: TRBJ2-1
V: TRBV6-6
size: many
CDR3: ASSYSSSYNEQF

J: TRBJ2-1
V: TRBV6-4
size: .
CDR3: AASRSGGDNEQF

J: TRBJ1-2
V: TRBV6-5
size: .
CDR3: ASSNQGDYYGYT

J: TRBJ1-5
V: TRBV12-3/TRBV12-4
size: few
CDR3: ASKGTGNQPQH

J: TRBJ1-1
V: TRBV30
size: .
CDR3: AWLTQAGDTEAF

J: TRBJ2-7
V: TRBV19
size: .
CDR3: ASSIGTGVPGEQY

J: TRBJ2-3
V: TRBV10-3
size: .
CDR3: AISERGLPSTDTQY

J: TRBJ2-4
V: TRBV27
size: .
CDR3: ASSKAGVEGWGKNIQY

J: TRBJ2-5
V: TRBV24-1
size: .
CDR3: ATSDLQGGETQY

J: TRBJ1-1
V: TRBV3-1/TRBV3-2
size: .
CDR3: ASSQGHTGTEAF

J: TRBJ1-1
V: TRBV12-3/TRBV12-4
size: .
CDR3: ASRPGGTEAF

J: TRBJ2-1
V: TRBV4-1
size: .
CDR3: ASSPQGYNEQF

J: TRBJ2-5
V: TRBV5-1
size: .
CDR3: ASSTARGIQETQY

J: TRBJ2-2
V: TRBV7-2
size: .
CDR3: ASSYSGGATGELF

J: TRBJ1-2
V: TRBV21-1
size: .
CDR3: ASSKVRVGGDYGYT

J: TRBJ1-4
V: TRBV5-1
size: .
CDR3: ASSLGQGGEKLF

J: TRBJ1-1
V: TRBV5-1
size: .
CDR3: ASSVGQGSAEAF

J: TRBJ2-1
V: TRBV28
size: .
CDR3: ASSLGGGSWAEQF

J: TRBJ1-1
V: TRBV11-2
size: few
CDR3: ASSSERENTEAF

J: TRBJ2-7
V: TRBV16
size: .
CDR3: ASSPNSGSSYEQY

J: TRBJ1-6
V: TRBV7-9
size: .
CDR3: ASSLGQGETL